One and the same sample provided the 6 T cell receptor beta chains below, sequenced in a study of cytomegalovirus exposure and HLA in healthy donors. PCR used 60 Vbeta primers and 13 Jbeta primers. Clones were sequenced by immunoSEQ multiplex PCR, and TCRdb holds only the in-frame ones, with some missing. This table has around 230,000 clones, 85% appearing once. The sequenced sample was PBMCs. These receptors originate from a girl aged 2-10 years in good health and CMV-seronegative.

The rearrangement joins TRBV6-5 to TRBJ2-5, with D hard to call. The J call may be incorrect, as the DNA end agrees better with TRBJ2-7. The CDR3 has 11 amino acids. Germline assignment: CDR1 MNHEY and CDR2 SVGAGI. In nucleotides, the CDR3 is TGTGCCAGCAGCCGTGCCTACGAGCAGTACTTC. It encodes CASSRAYEQYF.

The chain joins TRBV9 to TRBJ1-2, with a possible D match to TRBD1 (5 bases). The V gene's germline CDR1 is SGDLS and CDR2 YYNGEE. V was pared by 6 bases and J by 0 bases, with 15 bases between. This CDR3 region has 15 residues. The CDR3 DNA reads TGTGCCAGCACGTTGGGGGGGGAAGCTAACTATGGCTACACCTTC. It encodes CASTLGGEANYGYTF.

The CDR3: CAWLEGGTQYF. For the CDR3, the DNA is TGTGCCTGGCTCGAAGGCGGGACCCAGTACTTC. The chain employs TRBV30 and TRBJ2-5; D gene uncertain. The CDR3 is 11 residues long. Trimming stripped 5 bases from V and 7 bases from J, with 11 bases between. The germline V gene has CDR1 GTSNPN and CDR2 SVGIG (reference sequence).

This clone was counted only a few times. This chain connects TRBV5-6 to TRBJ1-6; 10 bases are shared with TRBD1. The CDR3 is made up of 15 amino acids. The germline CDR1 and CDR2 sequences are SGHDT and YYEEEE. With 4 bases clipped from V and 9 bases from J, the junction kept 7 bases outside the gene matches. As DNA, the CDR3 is TGTGCCAGCAGCGACGGACAGGGGGGCGCTTCACCCCTCCACTTT. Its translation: CASSDGQGGASPLHF. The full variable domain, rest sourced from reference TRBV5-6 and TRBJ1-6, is DAGVTQSPTHLIKTRGQQVTLRCSPKSGHDTVSWYQQALGQGPQFIFQYYEEEERQRGNFPDRFSGHQFPNYSSELNVNALLLGDSALYLCASSDGQGGASPLHFGNGTRLTVT.

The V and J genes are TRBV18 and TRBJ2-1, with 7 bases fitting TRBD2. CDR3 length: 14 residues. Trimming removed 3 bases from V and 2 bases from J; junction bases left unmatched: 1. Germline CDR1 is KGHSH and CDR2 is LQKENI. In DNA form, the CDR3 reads TGTGCCAGCTCACCGGCGGGAGCCTACAATGAGCAGTTCTTC. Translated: CASSPAGAYNEQFF. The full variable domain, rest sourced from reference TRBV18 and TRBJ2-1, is NAGVMQNPRHLVRRRGQEARLRCSPMKGHSHVYWYRQLPEEGLKFMVYLQKENIIDESGMPKERFSAEFPKEGPSILRIQQVVRGDSAAYFCASSPAGAYNEQFFGPGTRLTVL.

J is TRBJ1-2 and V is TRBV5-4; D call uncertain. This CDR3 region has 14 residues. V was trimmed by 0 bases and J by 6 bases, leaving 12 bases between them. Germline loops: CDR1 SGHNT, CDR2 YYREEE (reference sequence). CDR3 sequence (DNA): TGTGCCAGCAGCTTGGGGCAGACTGGAAATGGCTACACCTTC. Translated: CASSLGQTGNGYTF.